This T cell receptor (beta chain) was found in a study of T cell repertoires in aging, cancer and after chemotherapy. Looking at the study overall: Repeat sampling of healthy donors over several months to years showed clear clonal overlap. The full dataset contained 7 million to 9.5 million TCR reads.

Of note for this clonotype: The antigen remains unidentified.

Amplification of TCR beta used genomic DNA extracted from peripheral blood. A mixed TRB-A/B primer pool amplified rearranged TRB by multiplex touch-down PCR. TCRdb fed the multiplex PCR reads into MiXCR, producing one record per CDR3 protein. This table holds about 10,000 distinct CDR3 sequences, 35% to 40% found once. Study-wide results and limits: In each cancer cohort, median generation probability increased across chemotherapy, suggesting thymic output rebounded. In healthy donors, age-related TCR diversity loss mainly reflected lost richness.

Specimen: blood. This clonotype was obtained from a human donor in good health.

CDR3 DNA sequence: TGTGCCAGCAGCTTAGACAGGGGGCCAGGAAACACCATATATTTT. It yields the protein CASSLDRGPGNTIYF. The gene calls are TRBV7-9 and TRBJ1-3, with 9 bases fitting TRBD1. V lost 1 base, J lost 4 bases, and 2 bases stayed unmatched. This CDR3 has 15 residues. CDR1 is SEHNR, CDR2 FQNEAQ, per germline (reference sequence).